One and the same sample provided the 3 T cell receptor beta chains below, sequenced in a study of blood T cells in healthy people across ages. The use of a sample-barcoded 5' primer and a J-beta primer mix characterized a second PCR of about 6 to 12 cycles. In TCRdb, the 5' RACE reads were re-called with MiXCR into one record per CDR3 protein. The sample includes 1.6 million or so distinct CDR3 sequences, about 35% of them seen just once. The sample consisted of blood. All receptors come from a woman between 25 and 40 years old in good health.

This sequence joins TRBV4-1 and TRBJ1-6; D is undetermined. Germline V gives CDR1 MGHRA, CDR2 YSYEKL. This CDR3 region has 18 residues. The germline V and J ends were trimmed by 2 bases and 0 bases, with 14 bases remaining between them. CDR3 nucleotide sequence: TGCGCCAGCAGCCAACGTATTCCACAAAGCTCCTATAATTCACCCCTCCACTTT. It yields the protein CASSQRIPQSSYNSPLHF.

This clonotype has only one observation. The chain carries TRBV5-1 and TRBJ2-5, with no clear D. Germline V gene lookup returns CDR1 SGHRS and CDR2 YFSETQ. Trimming cost V 3 bases and J 2 bases, with 11 bases left between them. The length of the CDR3 is 14 residues. Here the CDR3 reads CASSSFGGQETQYF. CDR3 sequence (DNA): TGCGCCAGCAGCTCGTTCGGTGGGCAAGAGACCCAGTACTTC.

This clonotype was recorded at least ten times. This chain connects TRBV29-1 to TRBJ2-1, with TRBD2 matching over 12 bases. Unmatched junction bases numbered 11, after V lost 0 bases and J lost 8 bases. This CDR3 contains 17 residues. In germline, CDR1 is SQVTM, CDR2 ANQGSEA. This chain's CDR3 is CSVEDSLLAGGPYEQFF. The DNA for the CDR3 is TGCAGCGTTGAAGATTCGCTGCTAGCGGGAGGGCCATATGAGCAGTTCTTC.